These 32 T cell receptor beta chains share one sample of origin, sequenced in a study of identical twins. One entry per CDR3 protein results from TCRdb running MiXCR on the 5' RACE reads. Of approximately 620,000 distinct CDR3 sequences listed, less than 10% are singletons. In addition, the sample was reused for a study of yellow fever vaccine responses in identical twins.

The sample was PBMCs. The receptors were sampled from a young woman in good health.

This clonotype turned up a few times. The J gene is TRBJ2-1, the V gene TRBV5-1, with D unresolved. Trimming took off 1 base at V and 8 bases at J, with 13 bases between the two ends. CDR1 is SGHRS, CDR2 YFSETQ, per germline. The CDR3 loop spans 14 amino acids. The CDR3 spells CASSLRQAQHEQFF. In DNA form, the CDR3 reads TGCGCCAGCAGCTTGCGGCAGGCGCAACATGAGCAGTTCTTC.

The CDR3 region is CSAFVGLYNEQFF. In DNA form, the CDR3 reads TGCAGTGCGTTCGTCGGCCTTTACAATGAGCAGTTCTTC. The chain recombines TRBV20-1 with TRBJ2-1; D is unclear. The CDR3 runs to 13 residues. Trimming shortened V by 6 bases and J by 4 bases, and 13 bases separated the two germline ends. CDR1 is DFQATT and CDR2 is SNEGSKA in the germline V gene (reference sequence).

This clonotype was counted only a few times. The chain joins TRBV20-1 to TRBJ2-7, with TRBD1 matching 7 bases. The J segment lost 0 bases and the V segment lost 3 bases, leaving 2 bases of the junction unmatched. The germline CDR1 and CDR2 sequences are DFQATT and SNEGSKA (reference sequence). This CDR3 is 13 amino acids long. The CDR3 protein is CSASAGGSYEQYF. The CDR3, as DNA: TGCAGTGCTAGCGCAGGGGGCTCCTACGAGCAGTACTTC.

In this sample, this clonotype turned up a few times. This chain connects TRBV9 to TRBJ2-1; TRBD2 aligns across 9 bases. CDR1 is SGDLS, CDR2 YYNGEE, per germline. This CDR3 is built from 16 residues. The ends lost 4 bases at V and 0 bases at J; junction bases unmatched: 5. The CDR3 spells CASSIRGGVSYNEQFF. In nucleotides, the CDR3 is TGTGCCAGCAGCATTCGCGGGGGGGTCTCCTACAATGAGCAGTTCTTC.

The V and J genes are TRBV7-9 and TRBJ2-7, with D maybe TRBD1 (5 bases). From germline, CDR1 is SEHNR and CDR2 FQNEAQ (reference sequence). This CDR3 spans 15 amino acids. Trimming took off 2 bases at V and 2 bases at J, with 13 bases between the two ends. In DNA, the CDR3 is TGTGCCAGCAGCTTATCGGCAGGGTCTACCTACGAGCAGTACTTC. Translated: CASSLSAGSTYEQYF.

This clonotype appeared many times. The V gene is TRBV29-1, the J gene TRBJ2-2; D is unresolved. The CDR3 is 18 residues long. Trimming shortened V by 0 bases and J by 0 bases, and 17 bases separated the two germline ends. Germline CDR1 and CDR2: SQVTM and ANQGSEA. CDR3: CSVEDWAADGPNTGELFF. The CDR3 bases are TGCAGCGTTGAAGATTGGGCCGCAGACGGGCCGAACACCGGGGAGCTGTTTTTT.

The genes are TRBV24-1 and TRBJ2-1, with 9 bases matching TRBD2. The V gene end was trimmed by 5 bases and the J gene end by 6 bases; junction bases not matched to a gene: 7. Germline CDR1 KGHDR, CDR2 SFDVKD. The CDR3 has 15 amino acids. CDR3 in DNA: TGTGCCACCAGTGTTTCGAGCGGGGGGCTCAATGAGCAGTTCTTC. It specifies CATSVSSGGLNEQFF.

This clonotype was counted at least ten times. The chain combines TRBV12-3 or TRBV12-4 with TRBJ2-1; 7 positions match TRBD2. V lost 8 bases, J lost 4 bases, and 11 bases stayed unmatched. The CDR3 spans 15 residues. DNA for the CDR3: TGTGCCAGCCGAAAACTTGGGGAGGGGTACAATGAGCAGTTCTTC. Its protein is CASRKLGEGYNEQFF.

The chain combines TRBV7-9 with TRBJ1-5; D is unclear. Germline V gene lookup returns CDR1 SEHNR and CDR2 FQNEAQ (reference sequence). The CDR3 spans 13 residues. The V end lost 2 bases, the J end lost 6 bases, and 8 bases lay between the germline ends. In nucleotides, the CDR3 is TGTGCCAGCAGCTTAACGTGGGGTCAGCCCCAGCATTTT. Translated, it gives CASSLTWGQPQHF.

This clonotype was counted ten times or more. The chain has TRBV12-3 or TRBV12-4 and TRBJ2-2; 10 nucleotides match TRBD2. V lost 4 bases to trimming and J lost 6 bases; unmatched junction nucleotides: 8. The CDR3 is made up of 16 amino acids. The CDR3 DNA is TGTGCCAGCAGTTCTCGACTAGCGGGCATCCCCGGGGAGCTGTTTTTT. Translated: CASSSRLAGIPGELFF.

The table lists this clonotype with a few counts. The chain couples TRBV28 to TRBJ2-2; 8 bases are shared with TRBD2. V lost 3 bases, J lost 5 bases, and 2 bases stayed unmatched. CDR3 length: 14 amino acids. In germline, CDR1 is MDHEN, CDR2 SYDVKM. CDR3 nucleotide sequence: TGTGCCAGCAGTTTGGGACTAGTGACCGGGGAGCTGTTTTTT. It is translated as CASSLGLVTGELFF.

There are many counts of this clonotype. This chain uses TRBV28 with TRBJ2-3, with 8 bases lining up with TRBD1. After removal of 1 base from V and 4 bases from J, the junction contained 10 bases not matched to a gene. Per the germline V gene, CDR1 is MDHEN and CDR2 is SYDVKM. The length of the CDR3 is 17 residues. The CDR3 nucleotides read TGTGCCAGCAGTTTATTGGGCACAGGACAGGGACCAGATACGCAGTATTTT. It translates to CASSLLGTGQGPDTQYF.

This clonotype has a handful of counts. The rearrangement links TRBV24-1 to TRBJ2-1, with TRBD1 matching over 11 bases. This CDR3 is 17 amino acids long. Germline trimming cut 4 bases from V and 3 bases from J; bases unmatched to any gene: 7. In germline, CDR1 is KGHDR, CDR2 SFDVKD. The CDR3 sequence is CATSDRRTGGGYNEQFF. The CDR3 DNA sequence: TGTGCCACCAGTGACCGCCGGACAGGGGGCGGCTACAATGAGCAGTTCTTC.

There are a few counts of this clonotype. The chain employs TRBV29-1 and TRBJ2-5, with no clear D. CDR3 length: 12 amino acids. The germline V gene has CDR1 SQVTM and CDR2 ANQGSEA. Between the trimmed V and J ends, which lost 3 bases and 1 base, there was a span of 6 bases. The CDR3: CSVDTAQETQYF. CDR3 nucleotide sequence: TGCAGCGTTGACACAGCCCAAGAGACCCAGTACTTC.

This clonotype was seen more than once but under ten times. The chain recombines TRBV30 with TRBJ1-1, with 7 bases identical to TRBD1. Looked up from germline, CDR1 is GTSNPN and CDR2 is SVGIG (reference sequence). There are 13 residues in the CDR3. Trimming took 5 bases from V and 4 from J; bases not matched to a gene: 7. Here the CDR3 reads CAWSRQGTTEAFF. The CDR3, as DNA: TGTGCCTGGTCGCGACAGGGCACCACTGAAGCTTTCTTT.

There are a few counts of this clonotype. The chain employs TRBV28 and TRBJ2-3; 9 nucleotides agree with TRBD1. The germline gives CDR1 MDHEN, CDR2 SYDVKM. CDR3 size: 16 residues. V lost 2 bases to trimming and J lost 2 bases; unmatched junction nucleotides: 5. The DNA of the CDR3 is TGTGCCAGCAGTTTAGAGGGACAGGGTTACACAGATACGCAGTATTTT. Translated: CASSLEGQGYTDTQYF.

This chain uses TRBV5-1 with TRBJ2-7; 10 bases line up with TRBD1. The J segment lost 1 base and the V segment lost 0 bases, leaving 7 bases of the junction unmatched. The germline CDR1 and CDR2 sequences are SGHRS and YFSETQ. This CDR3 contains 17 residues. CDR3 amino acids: CASSLGFRDRGSYEQYF. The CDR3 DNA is TGCGCCAGCAGCTTGGGGTTCCGGGACAGGGGTTCCTACGAGCAGTACTTC.

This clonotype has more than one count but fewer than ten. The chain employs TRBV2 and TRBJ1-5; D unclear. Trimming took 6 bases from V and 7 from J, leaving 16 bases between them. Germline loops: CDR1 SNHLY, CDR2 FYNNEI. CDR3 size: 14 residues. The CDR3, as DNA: TGTGCCAGCAGCGAGCTCGGGGTCAACCAGCCCCAGCATTTT. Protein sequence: CASSELGVNQPQHF. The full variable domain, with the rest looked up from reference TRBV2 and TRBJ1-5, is EPEVTQTPSHQVTQMGQEVILRCVPISNHLYFYWYRQILGQKVEFLVSFYNNEISEKSEIFDDQFSVERPDGSNFTLKIRSTKLEDSAMYFCASSELGVNQPQHFGDGTRLSIL.

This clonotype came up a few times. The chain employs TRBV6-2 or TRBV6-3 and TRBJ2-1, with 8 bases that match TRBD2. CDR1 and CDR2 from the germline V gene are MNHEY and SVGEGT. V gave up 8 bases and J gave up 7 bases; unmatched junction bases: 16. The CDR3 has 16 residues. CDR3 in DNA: TGTGCCAGCCGACCTGCCGGGGGGGCAGGAGTGAATGAGCAGTTCTTC. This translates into CASRPAGGAGVNEQFF.

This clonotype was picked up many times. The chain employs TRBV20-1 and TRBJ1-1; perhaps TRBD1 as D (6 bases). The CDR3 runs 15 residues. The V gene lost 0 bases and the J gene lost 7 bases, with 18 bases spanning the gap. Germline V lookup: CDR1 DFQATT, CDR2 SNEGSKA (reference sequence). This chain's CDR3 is CSARDLTGFLGEAFF. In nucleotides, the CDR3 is TGCAGTGCTAGAGATCTAACAGGGTTTCTCGGTGAAGCTTTCTTT.

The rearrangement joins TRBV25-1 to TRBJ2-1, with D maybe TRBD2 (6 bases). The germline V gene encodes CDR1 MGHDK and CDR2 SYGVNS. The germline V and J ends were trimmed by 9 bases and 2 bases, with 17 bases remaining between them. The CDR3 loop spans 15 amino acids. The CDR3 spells CARGPGTSPYNEQFF. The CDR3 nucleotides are TGTGCCAGGGGCCCCGGGACTTCACCCTACAATGAGCAGTTCTTC.

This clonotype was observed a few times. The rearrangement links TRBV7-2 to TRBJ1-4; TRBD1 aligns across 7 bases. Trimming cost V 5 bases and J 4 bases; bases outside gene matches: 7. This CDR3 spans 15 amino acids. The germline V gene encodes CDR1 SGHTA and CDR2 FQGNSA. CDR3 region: CASSPETGNNEKLFF. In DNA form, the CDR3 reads TGTGCCAGCAGCCCGGAGACAGGGAATAATGAAAAACTGTTTTTT.

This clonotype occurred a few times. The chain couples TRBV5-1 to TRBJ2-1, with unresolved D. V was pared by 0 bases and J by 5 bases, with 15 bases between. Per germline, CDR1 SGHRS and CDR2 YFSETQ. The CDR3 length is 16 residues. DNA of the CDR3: TGCGCCAGCAGCTTGGCAAAATCTCCCGTCAACAATGAGCAGTTCTTC. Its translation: CASSLAKSPVNNEQFF.

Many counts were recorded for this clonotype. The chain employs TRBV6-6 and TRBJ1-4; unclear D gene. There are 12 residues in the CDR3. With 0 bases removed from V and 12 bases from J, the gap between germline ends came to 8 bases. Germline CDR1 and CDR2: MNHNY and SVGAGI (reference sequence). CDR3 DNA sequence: TGTGCCAGCAGTTACTCGTTGATTGAACTGTTTTTT. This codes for CASSYSLIELFF.

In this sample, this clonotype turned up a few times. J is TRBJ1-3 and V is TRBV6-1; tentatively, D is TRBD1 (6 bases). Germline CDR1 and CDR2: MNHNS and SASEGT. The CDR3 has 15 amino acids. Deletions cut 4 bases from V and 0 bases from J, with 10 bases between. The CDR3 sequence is CASSGTASSGNTIYF. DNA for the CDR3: TGTGCCAGCAGTGGGACAGCGAGCTCTGGAAACACCATATATTTT.

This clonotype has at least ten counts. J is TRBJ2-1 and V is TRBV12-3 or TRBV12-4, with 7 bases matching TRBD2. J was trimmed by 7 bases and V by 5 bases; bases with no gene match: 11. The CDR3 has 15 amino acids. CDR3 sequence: CASSRLRGSLNEQFF. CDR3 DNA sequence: TGTGCCAGCAGTAGACTTCGCGGGAGTTTAAATGAGCAGTTCTTC.

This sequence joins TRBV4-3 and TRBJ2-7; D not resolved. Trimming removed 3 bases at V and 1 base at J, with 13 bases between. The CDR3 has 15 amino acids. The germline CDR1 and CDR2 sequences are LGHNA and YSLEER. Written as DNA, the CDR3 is TGCGCCAGCAGCCACTCCTCAGAGTATTCCTACGAGCAGTACTTC. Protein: CASSHSSEYSYEQYF.

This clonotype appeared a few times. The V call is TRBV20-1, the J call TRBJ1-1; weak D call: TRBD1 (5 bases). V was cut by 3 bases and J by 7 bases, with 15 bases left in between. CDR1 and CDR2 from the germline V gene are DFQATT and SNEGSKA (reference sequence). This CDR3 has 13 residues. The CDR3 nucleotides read TGCAGTGCTAGCATCGTGGGGCGGAGTGAAGCTTTCTTT. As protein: CSASIVGRSEAFF.

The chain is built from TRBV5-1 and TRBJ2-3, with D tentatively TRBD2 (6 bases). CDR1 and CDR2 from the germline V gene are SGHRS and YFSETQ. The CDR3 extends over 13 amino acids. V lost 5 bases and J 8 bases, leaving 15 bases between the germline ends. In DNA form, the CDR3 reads TGCGCCAGCAGGTCGACGGGACTCCCTACGCAGTATTTT. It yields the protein CASRSTGLPTQYF.

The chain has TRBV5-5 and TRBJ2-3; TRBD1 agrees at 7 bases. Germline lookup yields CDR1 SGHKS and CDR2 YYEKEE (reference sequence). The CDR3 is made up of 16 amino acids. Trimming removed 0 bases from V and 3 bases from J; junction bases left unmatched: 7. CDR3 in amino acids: CASSLAPGQPTDTQYF. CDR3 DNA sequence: TGTGCCAGCAGCTTGGCCCCGGGACAGCCAACAGATACGCAGTATTTT. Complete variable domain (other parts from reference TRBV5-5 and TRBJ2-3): DAGVTQSPTHLIKTRGQQVTLRCSPISGHKSVSWYQQVLGQGPQFIFQYYEKEERGRGNFPDRFSARQFPNYSSELNVNALLLGDSALYLCASSLAPGQPTDTQYFGPGTRLTVL.

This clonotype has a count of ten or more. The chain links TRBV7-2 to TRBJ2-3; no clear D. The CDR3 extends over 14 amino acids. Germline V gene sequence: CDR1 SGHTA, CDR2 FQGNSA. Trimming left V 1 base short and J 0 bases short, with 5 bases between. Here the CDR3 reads CASSLGPSTDTQYF. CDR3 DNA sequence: TGTGCCAGCAGCTTAGGGCCCAGCACAGATACGCAGTATTTT. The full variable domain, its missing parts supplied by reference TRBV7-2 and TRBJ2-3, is GAGVSQSPSNKVTEKGKDVELRCDPISGHTALYWYRQSLGQGLEFLIYFQGNSAPDKSGLPSDRFSAERTGGSVSTLTIQRTQQEDSAVYLCASSLGPSTDTQYFGPGTRLTVL.

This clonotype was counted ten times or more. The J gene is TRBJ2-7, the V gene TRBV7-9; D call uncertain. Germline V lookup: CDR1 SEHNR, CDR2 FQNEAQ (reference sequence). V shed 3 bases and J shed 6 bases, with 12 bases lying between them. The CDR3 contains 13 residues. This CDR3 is CASSLDPFLEQYF. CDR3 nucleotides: TGTGCCAGCAGCTTGGACCCTTTCCTCGAGCAGTACTTC. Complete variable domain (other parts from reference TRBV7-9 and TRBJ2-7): DTGVSQNPRHKITKRGQNVTFRCDPISEHNRLYWYRQTLGQGPEFLTYFQNEAQLEKSRLLSDRFSAERPKGSFSTLEIQRTEQGDSAMYLCASSLDPFLEQYFGPGTRLTVT.